Below are 22 T cell receptor beta chains sequenced from a single sample in a study of T cells after posttransplantation cyclophosphamide. TCRdb's copy holds only in-frame clones and misses some; the assay was immunoSEQ multiplex PCR. The table lists about 38,000 clones, with no singletons. The sequenced sample was PBMCs. These receptors came from a man in his forties or fifties in good health, CMV-negative, and a related stem cell transplant donor.

This clone came up many times. The chain couples TRBV5-4 to TRBJ2-2; 11 bases map to TRBD2. Germline V CDR1 and CDR2: SGHNT, YYREEE (reference sequence). J was trimmed by 7 bases and V by 4 bases; bases with no gene match: 9. The CDR3 sequence is 16 residues long. The CDR3 loop reads CASSPGTSGLSGELFF. The CDR3 nucleotides are TGTGCCAGCAGCCCCGGGACTAGCGGTTTGAGCGGGGAGCTGTTTTTT.

At least ten counts were recorded for this clone. This sequence joins TRBV19 and TRBJ1-3, with D tentatively TRBD1 (6 bases). Trimming shortened V by 5 bases and J by 0 bases, and 11 bases separated the two germline ends. CDR3 size: 15 residues. CDR1 is LNHDA, CDR2 SQIVND, per germline (reference sequence). The CDR3 coding sequence is TGTGCCAGTAGTGCACAGGGATACTCTGGAAACACCATATATTTT. Translation gives CASSAQGYSGNTIYF. The full variable domain, its missing parts supplied by reference TRBV19 and TRBJ1-3, is DGGITQSPKYLFRKEGQNVTLSCEQNLNHDAMYWYRQDPGQGLRLIYYSQIVNDFQKGDIAEGYSVSREKKESFPLTVTSAQKNPTAFYLCASSAQGYSGNTIYFGEGSWLTVV.

This clone was recorded at least ten times. The chain recombines TRBV6-5 with TRBJ2-1, with 9 bases that match TRBD1. CDR3 length equals 14 residues. The ends lost 4 bases at V and 8 bases at J; junction bases unmatched: 6. In germline, CDR1 is MNHEY, CDR2 SVGAGI. The CDR3 loop is CASSWDRADDEQFF. The DNA of the CDR3 is TGTGCCAGCAGTTGGGACAGGGCGGACGATGAGCAGTTCTTC.

This clone appeared many times. The rearrangement uses TRBV7-2 and TRBJ1-1; perhaps TRBD1 as D (6 bases). The germline V and J ends were trimmed by 4 bases and 8 bases, with 20 bases remaining between them. The CDR3 is 15 residues long. The germline CDR1 and CDR2 sequences are SGHTA and FQGNSA. The CDR3 nucleotides are TGTGCCAGCAGCTCGAGTCGTCACGTTACAGGGGAAGCTTTCTTT. Residues: CASSSSRHVTGEAFF.

This clone was counted at least ten times. CDR3 nucleotides: TGCGCCAGCAGCCAGGATGGACAGAGAAAAGCTTTCTTT. It specifies CASSQDGQRKAFF. The V and J genes are TRBV4-1 and TRBJ1-1; D possibly corresponds to TRBD1 (6 bases). From germline, CDR1 is MGHRA and CDR2 YSYEKL. This CDR3 region has 13 residues. Trimming took 3 bases from V and 9 from J, leaving 14 bases between them.

This clone was recorded many times. The chain has TRBV9 and TRBJ1-6; TRBD1 aligns across 8 bases. This CDR3 contains 16 residues. Germline values: CDR1 SGDLS, CDR2 YYNGEE. V lost 4 bases and J lost 7; bases outside the gene matches: 10. In DNA, the CDR3 is TGTGCCAGCAGCACTCAGCAGGGGGCGCGCAATTCACCCCTCCACTTT. It codes for CASSTQQGARNSPLHF.

The table lists this clone with many counts. This chain connects TRBV9 to TRBJ1-1, with no clear D. Germline assignment: CDR1 SGDLS and CDR2 YYNGEE. Between the trimmed V and J ends, which lost 4 bases and 1 base, there was a span of 8 bases. The CDR3 contains 13 residues. The CDR3 here is CASSLQTNTEAFF. The CDR3 bases are TGTGCCAGCAGCCTACAGACGAACACTGAAGCTTTCTTT.

This clone showed up many times. The J gene is TRBJ2-1, the V gene TRBV7-2; D may be TRBD2 (6 bases). The CDR3 runs 14 residues. Trimming left V 6 bases short and J 2 bases short, with 11 bases between. The germline CDR1 and CDR2 sequences are SGHTA and FQGNSA. CDR3 sequence (DNA): TGTGCCAGCAGTCCAATAGCGGCCTACAATGAGCAGTTCTTC. Protein: CASSPIAAYNEQFF.

This clone was picked up many times. This rearrangement joins TRBV30 to TRBJ1-5; no reliable D call. This CDR3 has 15 amino acids. Germline lookup yields CDR1 GTSNPN and CDR2 SVGIG (reference sequence). With 4 bases removed from V and 4 bases from J, the gap between germline ends came to 17 bases. DNA of the CDR3: TGTGCCTGGACCCCTCAGGACTCAATGAATCAGCCCCAGCATTTT. It encodes CAWTPQDSMNQPQHF.

In this sample, this clone turned up many times. CDR3 DNA: TGTGCCAGCAGCTCGTACCCCAAGGGGTCAACTAATGAAAAACTGTTTTTT. Its translation is CASSSYPKGSTNEKLFF. The J gene is TRBJ1-4, the V gene TRBV5-4; TRBD1 might be the D (5 bases). CDR1 is SGHNT, CDR2 YYREEE, per germline (reference sequence). The CDR3 has 17 amino acids. The germline V and J ends were trimmed by 3 bases and 0 bases, with 15 bases remaining between them. Full variable domain (outside the CDR3, taken from reference TRBV5-4 and TRBJ1-4): ETGVTQSPTHLIKTRGQQVTLRCSSQSGHNTVSWYQQALGQGPQFIFQYYREEENGRGNFPPRFSGLQFPNYSSELNVNALELDDSALYLCASSSYPKGSTNEKLFFGSGTQLSVL.

The table lists this clone with many counts. V gene TRBV30 combines with J gene TRBJ1-2; 7 positions agree with TRBD1. This CDR3 has 15 amino acids. V lost 4 bases, J lost 0 bases, and 8 bases stayed unmatched. From germline, CDR1 is GTSNPN and CDR2 SVGIG (reference sequence). The CDR3 here is CAWIQGGQSNYGYTF. The CDR3 bases are TGTGCCTGGATCCAGGGGGGCCAATCTAACTATGGCTACACCTTC.

This clone was counted at least ten times. This chain uses TRBV10-3 with TRBJ1-5, with no clear D. With 4 bases removed from V and 5 bases from J, the gap between germline ends came to 9 bases. The CDR3 extends over 13 amino acids. The germline V gene encodes CDR1 ENHRY and CDR2 SYGVKD. Here the CDR3 reads CAISGDRDQPQHF. The CDR3, as DNA: TGTGCCATCAGTGGTGACCGGGATCAGCCCCAGCATTTT.

This clone was seen ten or more times. This sequence joins TRBV6-4 and TRBJ2-2; possible D gene TRBD2, 6 bases. There are 15 residues in the CDR3. Looked up from germline, CDR1 is MRHNA and CDR2 is SNTAGT. Trimming removed 3 bases at V and 3 bases at J, with 11 bases between. The CDR3 loop reads CASSEKEGDTGELFF. The CDR3 DNA reads as TGTGCCAGCAGTGAAAAGGAGGGCGACACCGGGGAGCTGTTTTTT.

This clone was recorded many times. The chain employs TRBV12-5 and TRBJ2-1; 11 bases line up with TRBD2. With 2 bases clipped from V and 7 bases from J, the junction kept 4 bases outside the gene matches. Germline CDR1 reads LGHNT; CDR2 reads FRNRAP. The CDR3 length is 15 residues. The CDR3 loop reads CASGLRLAGTNEQFF. CDR3 in DNA: TGTGCTAGTGGTTTGAGACTAGCGGGAACAAATGAGCAGTTCTTC.

Ten or more counts support this clone. V usage is TRBV7-7 and J usage is TRBJ2-7, with 9 bases that match TRBD1. The CDR3 is 14 amino acids. The germline V gene has CDR1 SSHAT and CDR2 FNYEAQ (reference sequence). V dropped 5 bases and J dropped 4; count of bases not matched to a gene: 6. The CDR3 region is CASSPGTGLYEQYF. CDR3 DNA: TGTGCCAGCAGCCCCGGGACAGGGTTATACGAGCAGTACTTC.

Ten or more counts support this clone. The rearrangement uses TRBV7-2 and TRBJ2-1; D might be TRBD1 (6 bases). V was clipped by 2 bases and J by 5 bases, with 7 bases between them. Germline V gene data show CDR1 as SGHTA and CDR2 as FQGNSA. The CDR3 is made up of 13 amino acids. The CDR3 nucleotides are TGTGCCAGCAGCTTATGGACAGACAATGAGCAGTTCTTC. Translation gives CASSLWTDNEQFF.

A few counts support this clone. This chain uses TRBV27 with TRBJ2-2, with unresolved D. In germline, CDR1 is MNHEY, CDR2 SMNVEV (reference sequence). The length of the CDR3 is 13 residues. V was clipped by 3 bases and J by 5 bases, with 7 bases between them. CDR3 amino acids: CASSFLRTGELFF. CDR3 coding DNA: TGTGCCAGCAGTTTTCTGAGAACCGGGGAGCTGTTTTTT.

This clone was recorded at least ten times. The rearrangement joins TRBV7-9 to TRBJ2-7; a weak D match, TRBD2 (6 bases). Germline V gene sequence: CDR1 SEHNR, CDR2 FQNEAQ (reference sequence). V shed 4 bases and J shed 5 bases, with 6 bases lying between them. There are 11 residues in the CDR3. In DNA form, the CDR3 reads TGTGCCAGCAGCTGGGAGGACGAGCAGTACTTC. Residues: CASSWEDEQYF.

This clone was seen many times. This chain uses TRBV18 with TRBJ2-1; TRBD2 aligns across 16 bases. This CDR3 is 20 amino acids long. The germline V gene has CDR1 KGHSH and CDR2 LQKENI. V lost 3 bases to trimming and J lost 7 bases; unmatched junction nucleotides: 15. Here the CDR3 reads CASSPSSGTSGRASFNEQFF. The CDR3 DNA reads TGTGCCAGCTCACCCTCGTCCGGGACTAGCGGGAGGGCATCGTTTAATGAGCAGTTCTTC.

This clone has a count of ten or more. The V and J genes are TRBV21-1 and TRBJ2-3; the table's D gene call, TRBD2, was not cross checked with the DNA. TRBV21-1 is described as a pseudogene. The CDR3 sequence is 16 residues long. CDR3 residues: CASSKDRNRYSDTQYF. Here the CDR3 DNA reads TGTGCCAGCAGCAAAGATAGAAACCGTTACTCAGATACGCAGTATTTT.

This clone was observed a handful of times. In the same sample, other DNA sequences code for this CDR3. The chain joins TRBV19 to TRBJ1-1; possible D gene TRBD1, 6 bases. There are 13 residues in the CDR3. The germline V gene encodes CDR1 LNHDA and CDR2 SQIVND (reference sequence). Trimming pared 9 bases from V and 4 bases from J, leaving 15 bases between. For the CDR3, the DNA is TGTGCCAGCGGGGAACAGGGAGCCACTGAAGCTTTCTTT. It yields the protein CASGEQGATEAFF.

The chain joins TRBV11-1 to TRBJ2-2; 13 bases are a match to TRBD2. The CDR3 runs 17 residues. Germline loops: CDR1 SGHAT, CDR2 FQDESV (reference sequence). V lost 8 bases, J lost 4 bases, and 10 bases stayed unmatched. CDR3 residues: CASGDTGLAGSTGELFF. The CDR3 bases are TGTGCCAGCGGAGATACGGGACTAGCGGGGTCCACCGGGGAGCTGTTTTTT.